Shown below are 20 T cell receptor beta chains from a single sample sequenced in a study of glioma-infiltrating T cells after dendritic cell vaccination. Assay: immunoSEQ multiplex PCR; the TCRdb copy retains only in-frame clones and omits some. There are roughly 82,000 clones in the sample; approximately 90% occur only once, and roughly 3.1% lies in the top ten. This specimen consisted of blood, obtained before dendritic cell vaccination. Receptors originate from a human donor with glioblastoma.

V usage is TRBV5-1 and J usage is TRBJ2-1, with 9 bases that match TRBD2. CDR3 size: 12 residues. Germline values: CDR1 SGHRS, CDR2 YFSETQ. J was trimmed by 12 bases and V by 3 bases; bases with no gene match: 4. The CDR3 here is CASSSGTSMQFF. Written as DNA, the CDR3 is TGCGCCAGCAGCTCCGGGACTAGCATGCAGTTCTTC.

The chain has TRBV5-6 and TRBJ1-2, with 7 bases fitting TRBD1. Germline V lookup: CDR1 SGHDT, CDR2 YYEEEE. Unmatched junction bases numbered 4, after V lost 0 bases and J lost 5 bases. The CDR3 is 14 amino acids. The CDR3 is CASSLEQGRYGYTF. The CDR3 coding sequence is TGTGCCAGCAGCTTGGAACAGGGGCGGTATGGCTACACCTTC.

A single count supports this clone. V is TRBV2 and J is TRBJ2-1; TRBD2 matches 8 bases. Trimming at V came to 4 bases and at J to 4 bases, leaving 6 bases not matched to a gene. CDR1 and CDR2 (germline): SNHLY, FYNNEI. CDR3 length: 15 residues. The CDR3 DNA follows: TGTGCCAGCAGTGCTCGGGCGGGGGGTTACAATGAGCAGTTCTTC. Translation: CASSARAGGYNEQFF. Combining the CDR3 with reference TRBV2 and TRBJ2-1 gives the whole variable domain EPEVTQTPSHQVTQMGQEVILRCVPISNHLYFYWYRQILGQKVEFLVSFYNNEISEKSEIFDDQFSVERPDGSNFTLKIRSTKLEDSAMYFCASSARAGGYNEQFFGPGTRLTVL.

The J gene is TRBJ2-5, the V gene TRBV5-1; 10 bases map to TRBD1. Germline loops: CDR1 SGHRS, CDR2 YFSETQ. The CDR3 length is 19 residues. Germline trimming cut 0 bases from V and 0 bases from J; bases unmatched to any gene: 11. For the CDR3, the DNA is TGCGCCAGCAGCTTGGGAATTGGGACAGGGGTCGGGTACCAAGAGACCCAGTACTTC. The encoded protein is CASSLGIGTGVGYQETQYF.

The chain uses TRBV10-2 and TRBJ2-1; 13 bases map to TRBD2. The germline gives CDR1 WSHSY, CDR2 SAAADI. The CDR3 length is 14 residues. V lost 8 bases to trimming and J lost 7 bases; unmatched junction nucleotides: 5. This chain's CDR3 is CASGGLAGVNEQFF. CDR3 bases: TGCGCCAGCGGAGGACTAGCGGGAGTAAATGAGCAGTTCTTC.

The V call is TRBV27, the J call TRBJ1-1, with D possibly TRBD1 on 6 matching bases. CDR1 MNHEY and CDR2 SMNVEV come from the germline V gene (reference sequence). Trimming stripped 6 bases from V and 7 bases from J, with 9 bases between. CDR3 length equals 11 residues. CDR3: CASSGQSEAFF. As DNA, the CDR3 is TGTGCCAGCAGCGGACAGAGTGAAGCTTTCTTT.

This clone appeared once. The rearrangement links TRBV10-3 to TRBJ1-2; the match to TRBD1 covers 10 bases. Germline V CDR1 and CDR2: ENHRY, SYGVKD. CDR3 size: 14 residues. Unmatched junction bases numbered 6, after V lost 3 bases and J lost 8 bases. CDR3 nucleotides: TGTGCCATCAGTGATAGCCGGGACAGGGGAGGCTACACCTTC. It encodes CAISDSRDRGGYTF.

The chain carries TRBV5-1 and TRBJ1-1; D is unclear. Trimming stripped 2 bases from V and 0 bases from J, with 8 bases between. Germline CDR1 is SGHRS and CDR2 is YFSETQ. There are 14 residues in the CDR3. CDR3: CASSLSGMNTEAFF. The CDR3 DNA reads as TGCGCCAGCAGCTTATCGGGGATGAACACTGAAGCTTTCTTT.

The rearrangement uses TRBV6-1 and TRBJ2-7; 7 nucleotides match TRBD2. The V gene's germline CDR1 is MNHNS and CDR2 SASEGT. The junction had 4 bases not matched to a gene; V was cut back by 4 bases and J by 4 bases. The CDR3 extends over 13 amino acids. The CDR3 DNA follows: TGTGCCAGCAGTGCCCTGGGAGGGTACGAGCAGTACTTC. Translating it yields CASSALGGYEQYF.

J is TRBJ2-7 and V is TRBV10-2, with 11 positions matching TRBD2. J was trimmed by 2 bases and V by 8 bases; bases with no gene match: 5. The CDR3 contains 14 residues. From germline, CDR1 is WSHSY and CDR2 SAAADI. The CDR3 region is CASRTSGLAYEQYF. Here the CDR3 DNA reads TGCGCCAGCCGGACTAGCGGGCTAGCCTACGAGCAGTACTTC.

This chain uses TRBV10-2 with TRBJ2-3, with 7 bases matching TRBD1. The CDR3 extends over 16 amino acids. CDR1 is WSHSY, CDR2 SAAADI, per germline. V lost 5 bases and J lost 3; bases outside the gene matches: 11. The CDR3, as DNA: TGCGCCAGCAGTACGGGACAGTCGCGTCAGACAGATACGCAGTATTTT. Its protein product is CASSTGQSRQTDTQYF.

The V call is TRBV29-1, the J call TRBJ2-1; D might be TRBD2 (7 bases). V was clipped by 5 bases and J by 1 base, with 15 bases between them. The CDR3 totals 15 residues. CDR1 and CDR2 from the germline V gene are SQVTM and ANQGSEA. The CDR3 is CSVLTGGSSYNEQFF. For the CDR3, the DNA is TGCAGCGTTCTTACGGGGGGCAGTTCCTACAATGAGCAGTTCTTC.

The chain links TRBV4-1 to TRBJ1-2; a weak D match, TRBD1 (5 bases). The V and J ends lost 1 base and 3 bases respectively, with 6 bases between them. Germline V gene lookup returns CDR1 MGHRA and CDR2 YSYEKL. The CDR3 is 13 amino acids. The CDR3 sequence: CASSQGTYYGYTF. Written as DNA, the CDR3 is TGCGCCAGCAGCCAAGGGACATACTATGGCTACACCTTC.

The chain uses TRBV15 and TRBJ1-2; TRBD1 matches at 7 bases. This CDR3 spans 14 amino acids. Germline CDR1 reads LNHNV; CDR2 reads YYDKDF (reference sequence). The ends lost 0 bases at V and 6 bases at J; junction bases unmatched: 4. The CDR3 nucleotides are TGTGCCACCAGCAGAGATGTGACAGGGAATGGCTACACCTTC. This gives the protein CATSRDVTGNGYTF.

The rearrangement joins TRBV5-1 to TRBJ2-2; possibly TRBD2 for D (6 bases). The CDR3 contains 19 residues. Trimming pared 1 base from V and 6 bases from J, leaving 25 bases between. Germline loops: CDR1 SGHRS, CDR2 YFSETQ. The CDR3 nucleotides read TGCGCCAGCAGCTTGAGTGTCGGGGCCGCTGCGGGGAATGCCGGGGAGCTGTTTTTT. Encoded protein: CASSLSVGAAAGNAGELFF. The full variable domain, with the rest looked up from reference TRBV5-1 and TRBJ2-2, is KAGVTQTPRYLIKTRGQQVTLSCSPISGHRSVSWYQQTPGQGLQFLFEYFSETQRNKGNFPGRFSGRQFSNSRSEMNVSTLELGDSALYLCASSLSVGAAAGNAGELFFGEGSRLTVL.

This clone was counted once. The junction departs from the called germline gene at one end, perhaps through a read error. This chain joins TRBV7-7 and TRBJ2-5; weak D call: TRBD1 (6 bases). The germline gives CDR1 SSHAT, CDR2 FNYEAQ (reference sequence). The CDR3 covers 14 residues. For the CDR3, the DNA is TGTGCTAGCAGTCAAACAGGGCCTCAAGAGACCCAGTACTTC. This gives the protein CASSQTGPQETQYF.

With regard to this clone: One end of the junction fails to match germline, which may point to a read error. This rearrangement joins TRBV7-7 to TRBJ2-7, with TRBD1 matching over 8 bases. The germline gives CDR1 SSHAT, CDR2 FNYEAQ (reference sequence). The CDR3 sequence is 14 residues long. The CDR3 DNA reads TGTGCTAGCAGCGTAACAGGGGGCTCCTACGAGCAGTACTTC. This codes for CASSVTGGSYEQYF.

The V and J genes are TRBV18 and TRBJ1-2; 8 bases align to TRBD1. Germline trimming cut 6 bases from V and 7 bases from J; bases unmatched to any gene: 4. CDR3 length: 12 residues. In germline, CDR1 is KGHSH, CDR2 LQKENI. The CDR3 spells CASSADRAGYTF. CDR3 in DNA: TGTGCCAGCTCCGCGGACAGGGCTGGCTACACCTTC.

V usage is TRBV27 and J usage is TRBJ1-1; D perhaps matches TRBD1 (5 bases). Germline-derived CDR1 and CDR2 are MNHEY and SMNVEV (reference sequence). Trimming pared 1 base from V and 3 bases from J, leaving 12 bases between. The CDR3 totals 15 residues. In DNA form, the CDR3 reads TGTGCCAGCAGTTTATGGGCAGGCAGGGACACTGAAGCTTTCTTT. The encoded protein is CASSLWAGRDTEAFF.

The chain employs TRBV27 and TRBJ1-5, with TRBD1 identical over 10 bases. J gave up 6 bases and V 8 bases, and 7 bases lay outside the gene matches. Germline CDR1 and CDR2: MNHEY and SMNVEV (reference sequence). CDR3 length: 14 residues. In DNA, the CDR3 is TGTGCCAGCGGGAGACAGGGGGCTATTCAGCCCCAGCATTTT. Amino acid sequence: CASGRQGAIQPQHF.